The 11 T cell receptor beta chains presented below share a single source sample, sequenced in a study of T cell responses to AZD1222 COVID-19 vaccine. This table comes from immunoSEQ multiplex PCR, and its TCRdb copy is limited to in-frame clones, with some not included. The sample lists approximately 120,000 clones, approximately 82% seen once, with about 29% in the top ten. Source: peripheral blood, taken 28 days after the second AZD1222 dose. The receptors were sampled from an adult who received the AZD1222 COVID-19 vaccine.

V and J are TRBV15 and TRBJ2-7; maybe TRBD1 (6 bases). Trimming removed 2 bases at V and 9 bases at J, with 17 bases between. CDR1 is LNHNV and CDR2 is YYDKDF in the germline V gene (reference sequence). The CDR3 covers 14 residues. Here the CDR3 reads CATSRTGTPSGQYF. CDR3 sequence (DNA): TGTGCCACCAGCAGAACCGGGACACCCTCCGGGCAGTACTTC.

The rearrangement joins TRBV27 to TRBJ1-5; D gene uncertain. Deletions cut 6 bases from V and 5 bases from J, with 17 bases between. CDR3 length: 15 residues. Germline values: CDR1 MNHEY, CDR2 SMNVEV (reference sequence). This CDR3 reads CASSEGGRRYQPQHF. The CDR3 DNA follows: TGTGCCAGCAGCGAAGGCGGAAGAAGGTATCAGCCCCAGCATTTT.

The chain combines TRBV21-1 with TRBJ1-5; the D call of TRBD1 is as the table states it, not checked on the DNA. TRBV21-1 is recorded as a pseudogene. The length of the CDR3 is 15 residues. CDR3 coding DNA: TGTGCCAGCAGCGGACTTGGACAGGGAGGTCAGCCCCAGCATTTT. Translating gives CASSGLGQGGQPQHF.

The rearrangement uses TRBV5-1 and TRBJ1-1, with D tentatively TRBD1 (5 bases). V was pared by 4 bases and J by 1 base, with 8 bases between. The CDR3 loop spans 13 amino acids. Looked up from germline, CDR1 is SGHRS and CDR2 is YFSETQ. The DNA for the CDR3 is TGCGCCAGCAGCACGGACAAGAACACTGAAGCTTTCTTT. Protein sequence: CASSTDKNTEAFF.

The V call is TRBV7-2, the J call TRBJ2-1, with 8 positions matching TRBD2. The CDR3 has 17 amino acids. The germline V gene encodes CDR1 SGHTA and CDR2 FQGNSA. V lost 2 bases and J lost 0; bases outside the gene matches: 6. CDR3 DNA sequence: TGTGCCAGCAGCTTACTTTCCCTAGCGGGCTCCTACAATGAGCAGTTCTTC. Translation: CASSLLSLAGSYNEQFF.

Here the CDR3 reads CASSLATGSNQPQHF. The CDR3 bases are TGTGCCAGCAGCTTAGCGACGGGTAGCAATCAGCCCCAGCATTTT. The rearrangement uses TRBV11-2 and TRBJ1-5, with D unresolved. CDR1 SGHAT and CDR2 FQNNGV come from the germline V gene. Trimming stripped 1 base from V and 0 bases from J, with 7 bases between. This CDR3 region has 15 residues.

In this sample, this clone turned up once. The chain links TRBV28 to TRBJ1-5, with a tentative D call TRBD1 (6 bases). The CDR3 length is 16 residues. The germline V gene has CDR1 MDHEN and CDR2 SYDVKM. Between the trimmed V and J ends, which lost 4 bases and 4 bases, there was a span of 17 bases. The CDR3 loop is CASSSSGGARNQPQHF. The CDR3 nucleotides are TGTGCCAGCAGTTCCTCCGGGGGGGCCAGGAATCAGCCCCAGCATTTT.

The CDR3 sequence: CASSRQGIGDTEAFF. The DNA of the CDR3 is TGTGCCAGCAGTAGGCAGGGGATCGGTGACACTGAAGCTTTCTTT. The rearrangement joins TRBV6-5 to TRBJ1-1; D possibly corresponds to TRBD1 (6 bases). Germline CDR1 MNHEY, CDR2 SVGAGI. Trimming removed 5 bases from V and 3 bases from J, with 16 bases in between. This CDR3 spans 15 amino acids.

The CDR3 sequence: CASIATPGARDTQYF. The CDR3 DNA is TGCGCCAGCATCGCCACCCCGGGGGCAAGGGATACGCAGTATTTT. The V call is TRBV5-1, the J call TRBJ2-3, with D tentatively TRBD1 or TRBD2 (6 bases each). Trimming stripped 6 bases from V and 6 bases from J, with 20 bases between. Germline V gene data show CDR1 as SGHRS and CDR2 as YFSETQ. CDR3 length: 15 amino acids.

This chain joins TRBV10-2 and TRBJ2-7; D gene uncertain. Germline CDR1 and CDR2: WSHSY and SAAADI. CDR3 length equals 12 residues. Trimming took off 7 bases at V and 1 base at J, with 8 bases between the two ends. CDR3 amino acids: CASKGRSYEQYF. The CDR3 DNA follows: TGCGCCAGCAAAGGCAGGTCCTACGAGCAGTACTTC.

The J gene is TRBJ1-1, the V gene TRBV5-1; maybe TRBD1 (5 bases). The CDR3 totals 14 residues. The V end was cut by 0 bases, the J end by 5 bases, with 11 bases between. The germline V gene has CDR1 SGHRS and CDR2 YFSETQ. CDR3 loop: CASSLGGSRTEAFF. CDR3 DNA: TGCGCCAGCAGCTTGGGGGGGAGTCGGACTGAAGCTTTCTTT.